What follows is one T cell receptor beta chain and its context. Its target is unknown. Sequence at one end of the junction differs from germline and may be a read error. The source of the sample is a study of CD8+ T cells in alopecia areata. Background on the study: It was oral tofacitinib, at 5 to 10 mg twice daily, that treated patients received. By percentage of affected scalp area, the severity of treated patients was scored. Overall study findings and caveats: Scalp clonality dropped significantly under tofacitinib, as did expanded CD8+ top-100 clones.

Germline lookup yields CDR1 PRHDT and CDR2 FYEKMQ (reference sequence). This CDR3 spans 16 amino acids. The authors extracted RNA and reverse transcribed it into cDNA as the sequencing template. Here immunoSEQ multiplex PCR was the method, and the copy in TCRdb shows in-frame clones only, minus some. The sample has about 140,000 clones, about 85% seen once; the top ten hold about 13%. Described treatment: oral pan-JAK inhibitor, 5-10 mg twice daily. Both peripheral blood and punch biopsies of lesional scalp skin were obtained from patients who had alopecia areata. This sample comprised CD8+ T cells sorted from blood, obtained at week 4, from a patient treated with tofacitinib. The V gene is TRBV13, the J gene TRBJ1-2; D remains ambiguous. The TCR originated in a human donor with alopecia areata. CDR3 nucleotides: TGTGCCAGCAGCTTAGGCCGCGCCACCAGTAACCATGGCTACACCTTC. Translation gives CASSLGRATSNHGYTF.